These 19 T cell receptor beta chains were sequenced from one sample in a study of control samples from healthy donors and cancer patients. Clones were sequenced by immunoSEQ multiplex PCR, and TCRdb holds only the in-frame ones, with some missing. Of roughly 88,000 clones listed, 70% to 90% are singletons. Sequences were obtained from blood. Receptors were obtained from a man aged 25-40 years in good health.

This clone came up a few times. V gene TRBV5-1 combines with J gene TRBJ1-1, with no clear D. Germline V gene sequence: CDR1 SGHRS, CDR2 YFSETQ. V lost 0 bases to trimming and J lost 2 bases, with 5 bases between them. The CDR3 is 13 amino acids. CDR3 bases: TGCGCCAGCAGCTTGGAAAGTAACACTGAAGCTTTCTTT. Translated, it gives CASSLESNTEAFF.

The chain recombines TRBV10-3 with TRBJ2-3; 9 nucleotides agree with TRBD2. CDR3 size: 14 residues. V shed 3 bases, J shed 4 bases, and the junction held 2 bases outside the gene matches. Germline CDR1 reads ENHRY; CDR2 reads SYGVKD. The CDR3 DNA sequence: TGTGCCATCAGTGATGGCGGGGGGGCAGATACGCAGTATTTT. It yields the protein CAISDGGGADTQYF.

CDR3 in amino acids: CASSQADRDSPLHF. Here the CDR3 DNA reads TGTGCCAGCAGCCAAGCGGATCGGGATTCACCCCTCCACTTT. The chain is built from TRBV3-1 (or the pseudogene TRBV3-2) and TRBJ1-6, with D uncertain. V lost 1 base, J lost 8 bases, and 9 bases lay in between. The germline CDR1 and CDR2 sequences are LGHDT and YNNKEL (reference sequence). The CDR3 is 14 amino acids.

This clone was recorded a few times. J is TRBJ1-6 and V is TRBV6-5, with D perhaps matching TRBD1 (5 bases). The ends were cut back, 2 bases at V and 10 bases at J, with 18 bases in the middle. Germline CDR1 is MNHEY and CDR2 is SVGAGI. The length of the CDR3 is 16 residues. The CDR3 loop is CASSYGYGGSKSPLHF. The CDR3 DNA reads TGTGCCAGCAGTTACGGGTATGGGGGATCTAAGTCACCCCTCCACTTT.

The chain couples TRBV30 to TRBJ2-1; D not certain. V lost 0 bases and J lost 0, with 15 bases in between. In germline, CDR1 is GTSNPN, CDR2 SVGIG (reference sequence). The CDR3 contains 17 residues. CDR3 sequence reads: CAWSVLAGLDSYNEQFF. The CDR3 DNA reads as TGTGCCTGGAGTGTACTGGCAGGCCTAGACTCCTACAATGAGCAGTTCTTC.

The V call is TRBV5-1, the J call TRBJ1-1; TRBD1 matches at 8 bases. The V segment lost 1 base and the J segment 2 bases; nucleotides outside the gene matches: 4. Germline loops: CDR1 SGHRS, CDR2 YFSETQ. The CDR3 consists of 15 residues. Here the CDR3 DNA reads TGCGCCAGCAGCTTGACCGGGACAGGTAACACTGAAGCTTTCTTT. The encoded protein is CASSLTGTGNTEAFF.

This clone was counted only a few times. This chain links TRBV6-6 with TRBJ2-7; 10 nucleotides agree with TRBD1. Germline V gives CDR1 MNHNY, CDR2 SVGAGI (reference sequence). Losses at the gene ends were 6 bases for V and 2 bases for J; bases not matched to a gene: 7. The CDR3 has 15 amino acids. The CDR3 DNA reads as TGTGCCAGCAGGTCGACAGGGGGCGCGACCTACGAGCAGTACTTC. Amino acids: CASRSTGGATYEQYF.

The chain links TRBV7-6 to TRBJ2-1; 7 bases line up with TRBD1. Germline CDR1 is SGHVS and CDR2 is FNYEAQ. The V and J ends lost 3 bases and 9 bases, in that order; junction bases with no gene match: 5. The CDR3 length is 13 residues. CDR3 sequence reads: CASSLTGSTEQFF. The DNA for the CDR3 is TGTGCCAGCAGCTTGACAGGGTCCACTGAGCAGTTCTTC.

The table lists this clone with a count of one. The genes are TRBV3-1 (or the pseudogene TRBV3-2) and TRBJ2-3; 7 bases map to TRBD2. V shed 0 bases, J shed 0 bases, and the junction held 3 bases outside the gene matches. Germline CDR1 and CDR2: LGHDT and YNNKEL (reference sequence). The CDR3 sequence is 16 residues long. The DNA of the CDR3 is TGTGCCAGCAGCCAAGATACAGCGGGGAGCACAGATACGCAGTATTTT. Protein product: CASSQDTAGSTDTQYF.

J is TRBJ2-2 and V is TRBV6-1, with 10 positions matching TRBD2. The CDR3 is made up of 16 amino acids. Trimming at V came to 1 base and at J to 5 bases, leaving 4 bases not matched to a gene. Germline CDR1 reads MNHNS; CDR2 reads SASEGT. The CDR3 DNA reads as TGTGCCAGCAGTGAAGTCGCACTAGCGGGGACCGGGGAGCTGTTTTTT. As protein: CASSEVALAGTGELFF.

This chain joins TRBV28 and TRBJ1-2, with TRBD1 matching 11 bases. Germline CDR1 MDHEN, CDR2 SYDVKM. V gave up 1 base and J gave up 4 bases; unmatched junction bases: 14. CDR3 length: 19 residues. CDR3 nucleotides: TGTGCCAGCAGTTTATCCGTTCCCTTGGACAGGGGGCAGGCCTATGGCTACACCTTC. This encodes CASSLSVPLDRGQAYGYTF.

This clone was observed a single time. The chain is built from TRBV12-5 and TRBJ2-3, with TRBD2 as a possible D gene (5 bases). This CDR3 has 15 residues. Trimming cost V 5 bases and J 1 base, with 13 bases left between them. Per the germline V gene, CDR1 is LGHNT and CDR2 is FRNRAP. The CDR3 coding sequence is TGTGCTAGTGGTCCGGGGTCGGCGGGCACAGATACGCAGTATTTT. It specifies CASGPGSAGTDTQYF.

This clone was counted between two and nine times. The rearrangement joins TRBV4-1 to TRBJ2-3, with D unresolved. Germline loops: CDR1 MGHRA, CDR2 YSYEKL. This CDR3 region has 16 residues. Trimming cost V 1 base and J 0 bases, with 11 bases left between them. This chain's CDR3 is CASSQVDLFSTDTQYF. As DNA, the CDR3 is TGCGCCAGCAGCCAAGTCGACCTTTTTAGCACAGATACGCAGTATTTT.

This chain links TRBV7-3 with TRBJ1-6, with 7 bases aligning to TRBD1. The germline gives CDR1 SGHTA, CDR2 FQGTGA. This CDR3 region has 14 residues. Trimming at V came to 5 bases and at J to 7 bases, leaving 5 bases not matched to a gene. The CDR3 sequence is CASSRDSRNSPLHF. The CDR3 DNA reads TGTGCCAGCAGCCGGGACAGCCGAAATTCACCCCTCCACTTT.

This clone has just one count. The chain employs TRBV28 and TRBJ2-7; weak D call: TRBD2 (6 bases). Looked up from germline, CDR1 is MDHEN and CDR2 is SYDVKM. The CDR3 has 13 amino acids. The germline V and J ends were trimmed by 7 bases and 8 bases, with 18 bases remaining between them. Written as DNA, the CDR3 is TGTGCCAGCACCTCGTTACGTGGGGGGAAGCAGTACTTC. Translating gives CASTSLRGGKQYF.

The rearrangement links TRBV6-1 to TRBJ2-2; 12 bases fit TRBD1. V was clipped by 6 bases and J by 5 bases; unmatched bases: 4. Looked up from germline, CDR1 is MNHNS and CDR2 is SASEGT. The CDR3 is 15 amino acids. The CDR3 nucleotides read TGTGCCAGCAGAGGGACAGGGGGCCCGACCGGGGAGCTGTTTTTT. Protein sequence: CASRGTGGPTGELFF.

V and J are TRBV30 and TRBJ1-1; TRBD1 is a possible D gene (5 bases). The CDR3 consists of 13 residues. The germline CDR1 and CDR2 sequences are GTSNPN and SVGIG (reference sequence). V dropped 3 bases and J dropped 1 base, with 9 bases sitting between them. This chain's CDR3 is CAWRTGPNTEAFF. For the CDR3, the DNA is TGTGCCTGGAGGACGGGACCGAACACTGAAGCTTTCTTT.

The chain is built from TRBV11-2 and TRBJ2-1; D is ambiguous. Trimming took off 7 bases at V and 0 bases at J, with 22 bases between the two ends. This CDR3 has 18 amino acids. Germline lookup yields CDR1 SGHAT and CDR2 FQNNGV. The CDR3 sequence: CASKLRVENIGSYNEQFF. CDR3 coding DNA: TGTGCCAGCAAGCTTAGGGTTGAAAATATCGGCTCCTACAATGAGCAGTTCTTC.

Within the sample, this clone is medium-sized (0.01 to 0.1%). The J gene is TRBJ1-2, the V gene TRBV19; no firm D call. The CDR3 is 12 amino acids. CDR1 is LNHDA, CDR2 SQIVND, per germline (reference sequence). V was shortened by 4 bases and J by 6 bases, with 9 bases between the two germline ends. The CDR3: CASSKGRDGYTF. Here the CDR3 DNA reads TGTGCCAGTAGTAAAGGCAGAGATGGCTACACCTTC.